This TCR beta chain was recorded in a study of blood T cell repertoires in COVID-19. Whole-study context: PBMCs, B-cell-depleted T cells, or T cells were the source of the cDNA or gDNA that made up the material.

Germline V gene sequence: CDR1 LGHNA, CDR2 YNFKEQ. This CDR3 has 18 amino acids. Trimming took 1 base from V and 0 from J, leaving 16 bases between them. Authors' processing steps: Cell counts per sample came from amplifying reference gene primers. The method was immunoSEQ multiplex PCR; TCRdb's version includes in-frame clones alone and lacks a portion of them. V and J calls and clone size come straight from that table; D and trimming were deduced from the DNA. The profile shows about 220,000 clones, roughly 82% of them singletons. What was sequenced was peripheral blood. This sequence was found in a man aged 45-65 years with active or convalescent COVID-19. J is TRBJ2-1 and V is TRBV4-2; D is unresolved. The CDR3 nucleotides are TGTGCCAGCAGCCAAGCTAGATCCAGCGCGAGCTCCTACAATGAGCAGTTCTTC. This translates into CASSQARSSASSYNEQFF.